The T cell receptor (beta chain) described here comes from a study of post-analysis software for immune sequencing data. Study-wide points: Diversity measured as normalized Chao1 was significantly lower in multiple sclerosis patients than in controls. With TRBV5-6, TRBV5-1 and TRBV20-1 included, roughly five TRBV segments were more frequent in patients than in controls.

Unique molecular identifiers were carried by the TCR beta cDNA libraries. TCRdb used MiXCR to reprocess the PCR reads, holding one entry per CDR3 protein. The sample consists of hundreds of thousands of distinct CDR3 sequences, 30% of them appearing once. CDR1 and CDR2 (germline): MDHEN, SYDVKM. CDR3 length: 12 amino acids. This clonotype was detected only once. The target antigen is unknown. One end of the junction is discordant with germline, which a read error may explain. This TCR derives from a girl aged 10 to 17 with multiple sclerosis. The J gene is TRBJ1-6, the V gene TRBV28; no definite D call. The sequencing sample was made of blood. The CDR3 loop reads CASRLSGRGLHF. CDR3 DNA: TGTGCCAGCAGATTATCGGGCCGCGGACTCCACTTT. The complete variable domain, with remaining parts taken from reference TRBV28 and TRBJ1-6, reads DVKVTQSSRYLVKRTGEKVFLECVQDMDHENMFWYRQDPGLGLRLIYFSYDVKMKEKGDIPEGYSVSREKKERFSLILESASTNQTSMYLCASRLSGRGLHFGNGTRLTVT.